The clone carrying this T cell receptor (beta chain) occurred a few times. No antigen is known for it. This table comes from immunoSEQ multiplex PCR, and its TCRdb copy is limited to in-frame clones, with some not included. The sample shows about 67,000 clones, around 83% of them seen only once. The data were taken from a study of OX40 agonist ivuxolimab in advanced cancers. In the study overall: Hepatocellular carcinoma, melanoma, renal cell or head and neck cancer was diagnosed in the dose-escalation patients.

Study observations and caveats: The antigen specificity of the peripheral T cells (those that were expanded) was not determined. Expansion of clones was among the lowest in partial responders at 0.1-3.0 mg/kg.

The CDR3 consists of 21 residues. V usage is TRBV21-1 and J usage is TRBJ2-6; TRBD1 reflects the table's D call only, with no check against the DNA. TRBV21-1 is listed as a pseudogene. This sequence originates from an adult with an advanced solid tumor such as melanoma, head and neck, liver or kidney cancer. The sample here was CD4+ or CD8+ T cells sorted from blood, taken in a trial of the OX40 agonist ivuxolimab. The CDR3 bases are TGTGCCAGCAGCATAACGACGGACAGGGGACCTCCGCTCTTTGGGGCCAACGTCCTGACTTTC. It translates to CASSITTDRGPPLFGANVLTF.